The T cell receptor beta chain under discussion was sequenced for a study of T cell repertoires in cytomegalovirus infection. Background on the study: CMV infection and matching HLA type were both indicated by public TCR beta signatures. Findings and limits, study-wide: The ex vivo response was dominated by HLA-C-restricted CMV-specific TCR beta clonotypes.

This clonotype came up many times. Antigen unknown. TCRdb used MiXCR to reprocess the reads, holding one entry per CDR3 protein. The sample holds 200,000 to 300,000 distinct CDR3 sequences, around 12% seen once. The clonotype originates from a human donor in good health (CMV status not recorded). Some clones in this sample may be carry-over from other donors' samples. Specimen: PBMCs.

For the CDR3, the DNA is TGTGCCAGTAGTATGGGGGACAGCCGCACCGGGGAGCTGTTTTTT. Translated: CASSMGDSRTGELFF. V usage is TRBV19 and J usage is TRBJ2-2; 7 bases map to TRBD1. Germline values: CDR1 LNHDA, CDR2 SQIVND (reference sequence). The CDR3 runs 15 residues. The V segment lost 3 bases and the J segment 4 bases; nucleotides outside the gene matches: 5. The whole variable domain, filled in from reference TRBV19 and TRBJ2-2, reads DGGITQSPKYLFRKEGQNVTLSCEQNLNHDAMYWYRQDPGQGLRLIYYSQIVNDFQKGDIAEGYSVSREKKESFPLTVTSAQKNPTAFYLCASSMGDSRTGELFFGEGSRLTVL.